This TCR beta chain was sequenced in a study of blood T cell repertoires in COVID-19. Study summary: From the United States, Italy and Spain came samples of acute and convalescent COVID-19. The analysed material was cDNA or gDNA that came from T cells, B-cell-depleted T cells, or PBMCs.

Original data processing: Reference gene primer amplification in the assay estimated nucleated cell counts. The table came from immunoSEQ multiplex PCR; TCRdb's copy has only in-frame clones and leaves some out. V and J calls and clone size are those listed in that table; D and trimming were worked out from the DNA. The profile covers more than 25,000 clones, with about 85% appearing a single time and 50% to 65% taken by the ten largest. The V segment lost 6 bases and the J segment 2 bases; nucleotides outside the gene matches: 6. The CDR3 spans 16 residues. Germline V gives CDR1 KGHSH, CDR2 LQKENI. Input material: peripheral blood. This chain uses TRBV18 with TRBJ2-5; 13 bases align to TRBD2. This TCR came from a man between 45 and 60 years old with active or convalescent COVID-19. This CDR3 reads CASSKPGLAGQETQYF. For the CDR3, the DNA is TGTGCCAGCTCGAAACCGGGACTAGCGGGACAAGAGACCCAGTACTTC.